This T cell receptor beta chain emerged from a study of identifying expanded T cells in peripheral blood (dated by TCRdb to about 2019). As for the study more broadly: Technical replicates were generated by sequencing separate aliquots of the same genomic DNA pool, and four replicates were compared pairwise.

Broad study findings and their caveats: Across all healthy donors, variance in clone template counts between approximately two-week samples was found to increase significantly with total template count. The authors expected that over much longer intervals, such as months to years, biological variance in healthy repertoires might increase even further. About 1.1 differentially abundant clones were flagged by the binomial model between technical replicates, whereas about 15 and 18 were flagged over about two weeks and four weeks, respectively. The beta-binomial model significantly reduced the number of clones called differentially abundant and the false-positive rate across all healthy-donor time intervals.

During the collection period, no immune events, such as infections, were documented for the healthy donors. Time-dependent variance in a beta-binomial model of T-cell clone differential abundance was calibrated using healthy-donor blood repertoires as a training cohort. The training cohort included 10 or so healthy donors, of whom 3 were female and 7 were male. The donors were between roughly 29 and 65 years old, with an average age of 43 years. Whole blood from each healthy donor was obtained from a commercial supplier and was collected at three time points roughly 13 days apart. For immunosequencing, genomic DNA was extracted from unsorted whole blood. The immunoSEQ Assay, which relies on bias-controlled multiplex PCR amplification of genomic DNA, was used to profile TCRbeta CDR3 regions. Regarding the original processing steps: To quantify the absolute abundance of each unique TCRbeta CDR3 region, the sequences were collapsed and filtered. Differential abundance was tested with two models: a binomial (Fisher-equivalent) model and a beta-binomial model that adds time-dependent variance fitted from healthy donors. Any clone with fewer than 5 combined templates was excluded, and a clone was called differentially abundant if its Benjamini-Hochberg FDR was below 0.01. Beta-binomial variance was modeled as a function of total template count across the two samples using the form v = (b*log(k)+a)^2. TCRdb carries this immuneACCESS record with in-frame sequences only. Its versions omit some clonotypes, under half of them owing to an unresolved V gene in the studies checked, with the rest unexplained. The V and J calls and clone size come from that table; D and trimming were worked out from the DNA. In all, the sample holds approximately 79,000 clones, and roughly 88% of those were seen once. The ten biggest clones cover more than 2.5% of the sample.

CDR1 and CDR2 are drawn from the germline V gene: SGHTA, FQGNSA. The CDR3, cysteine through phenylalanine, is 14 amino acids long. Just the 42-base CDR3 DNA is kept, in frame starting at base 1. Cut back by 6 bases and 7 bases, the V and J ends lie 19 bases apart. In regard to this clone: Its specific antigen is unknown. No base quality values were provided; no much bigger clone lies one nucleotide off.

This receptor was taken from a person aged 18 to 75 in good health. Input material: blood. This chain joins TRBV7-2 to TRBJ2-7; no D gene can be assigned with confidence. The CDR3 in this case is CASRRSGQGREQYF. The nucleotide sequence is TGTGCCAGCAGACGCTCGGGCCAAGGGCGGGAGCAGTACTTC.